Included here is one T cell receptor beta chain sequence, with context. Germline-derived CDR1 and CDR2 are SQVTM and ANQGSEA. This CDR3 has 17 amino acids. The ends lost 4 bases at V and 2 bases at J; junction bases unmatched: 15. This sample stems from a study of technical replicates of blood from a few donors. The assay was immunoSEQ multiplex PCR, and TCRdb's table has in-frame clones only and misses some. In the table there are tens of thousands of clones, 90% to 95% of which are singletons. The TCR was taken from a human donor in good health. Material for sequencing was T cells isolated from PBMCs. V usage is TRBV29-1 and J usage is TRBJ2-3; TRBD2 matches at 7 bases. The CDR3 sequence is CSVASSGGSGITDTQYF. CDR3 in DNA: TGCAGCGTTGCTTCATCTGGCGGGAGCGGGATCACAGATACGCAGTATTTT.